This T cell receptor (beta chain) is drawn from a study of blood T cell repertoires in COVID-19. Study at large: The samples span acute and convalescent COVID-19 from the United States, Italy and Spain.

Original handling: By means of reference gene primer amplification, nucleated cell counts were estimated. Data came from immunoSEQ multiplex PCR; TCRdb stores just in-frame clones and leaves some out. V, J and clone size are taken as reported in that table, and D and trimming were inferred from the DNA itself. The data contain approximately 190,000 clones, approximately 90% of them seen just once; the ten biggest clones take up less than 7.5%. The CDR3 totals 19 residues. CDR1 is LNHDA and CDR2 is SQIVND in the germline V gene (reference sequence). With V trimmed by 5 bases and J by 2 bases, 17 bases remained unmatched.

The chain has TRBV19 and TRBJ1-5; 8 bases fit TRBD1. This TCR derives from a woman aged 40-49 years who had recovered from COVID-19. The sample consisted of peripheral blood. Here the CDR3 reads CASSFYPGGTGSGNQPQHF. Written as DNA, the CDR3 is TGTGCCAGTAGTTTCTACCCCGGTGGGACAGGTAGTGGCAATCAGCCCCAGCATTTT.